Listed below are T cell receptor beta chains from one sample, sequenced in a study of T cells in Graves' hyperthyroidism and ophthalmopathy. TCRdb re-called the multiplex PCR reads through MiXCR, storing one row per CDR3 protein. The data hold 600,000 or so distinct CDR3 sequences, with 15% to 20% observed a single time. Material for sequencing was blood. These receptors were obtained from a woman aged 25-40 years with Graves' hyperthyroidism. The CDR3 runs from the conserved cysteine through the conserved F or W. The D gene is left open where the match is weak. The size field is filled for only some rows; it gives once, few, many or a size class.

D: NA
J: TRBJ2-7
V: TRBV18
length: 14
size: many
DNA: TGTGCCAGCTCACCACTAGCGCACTCCTACGAGCAGTACTTC
CDR3: CASSPLAHSYEQYF

D: NA
J: TRBJ2-3
V: TRBV5-1
length: 18
size: many
DNA: TGCGCCAGCAGCTTTCTGCCTCCCTCTAGCAGCCTCAGGGATACGCAGTATTTT
CDR3: CASSFLPPSSSLRDTQYF

D: TRBD1
J: TRBJ2-3
V: TRBV4-1
length: 19
size: NA
DNA: TGCGCCAGCAGCCAAGATACTACGTCCGGGACAGGGGAGGTAAATACGCAGTATTTT
CDR3: CASSQDTTSGTGEVNTQYF

D: NA
J: TRBJ2-1
V: TRBV28
length: 10
size: many
DNA: TGTGCCAGCGGGAGGAATGAGCAGTTCTTC
CDR3: CASGRNEQFF

D: NA
J: TRBJ2-1
V: TRBV9
length: 13
size: few
DNA: TGTGCCAGCAGCGTACAAACGCTCGGTGAGCAGTTCTTC
CDR3: CASSVQTLGEQFF

D: TRBD1
J: TRBJ1-5
V: TRBV20-1
length: 12
size: few
DNA: TGCAGTACAGGGGACGGGGGGCAGCCCCAGCATTTT
CDR3: CSTGDGGQPQHF

D: TRBD1
J: TRBJ2-7
V: TRBV5-1
length: 15
size: NA
DNA: TGCGCCAGCAGGCAGGGACAGGGGGGCTCCTACGAGCAGTACTTC
CDR3: CASRQGQGGSYEQYF

D: NA
J: TRBJ2-7
V: TRBV27
length: 14
size: NA
DNA: TGTGCCAGCAGTTTCCCGGGGCGGGTGGGCGAGCAGTACTTC
CDR3: CASSFPGRVGEQYF

D: TRBD2
J: TRBJ2-1
V: TRBV6-1
length: 16
size: many
DNA: TGTGCCAGCAGTGAAATGGCGCTAGCGGGAGCACATGAGCAGTTCTTC
CDR3: CASSEMALAGAHEQFF

D: NA
J: TRBJ1-2
V: TRBV3-1
length: 15
size: NA
DNA: TGTGCCAGCAGCCCCTCCCCGGGGGCCGCGTATGGCTACACCTTC
CDR3: CASSPSPGAAYGYTF

D: NA
J: TRBJ2-5
V: TRBV2
length: 14
size: many
DNA: TGTGCCAGCAGGCAGGCAGGGTCGTTAGAGACCCAGTACTTC
CDR3: CASRQAGSLETQYF

D: NA
J: TRBJ2-2
V: TRBV19
length: 14
size: few
DNA: TGTGCCAGTAGTATCCAAGGCCCTCTCGGGGAGCTGTTTTTT
CDR3: CASSIQGPLGELFF

D: TRBD2
J: TRBJ2-5
V: TRBV6-1
length: 15
size: many
DNA: TGTGCCAGCAGACGACTAGCCGAGATTCAAGAGACCCAGTACTTC
CDR3: CASRRLAEIQETQYF

D: NA
J: TRBJ1-2
V: TRBV7-8
length: 13
size: many
DNA: TGTGCCAGCACCGACACTACAGTAGCTGGCTACACCTTC
CDR3: CASTDTTVAGYTF

D: NA
J: TRBJ2-7
V: TRBV20-1
length: 13
size: NA
DNA: TGCAGTGCTGAGTCTTCAGACACCTACGAGCAGTACTTC
CDR3: CSAESSDTYEQYF

D: NA
J: TRBJ2-7
V: TRBV7-7
length: 14
size: many
DNA: TGTGCTAGCAGCTTAGGTTCGGGCGTCGACGAGCAGTACTTC
CDR3: CASSLGSGVDEQYF

D: NA
J: TRBJ2-7
V: TRBV19
length: 14
size: NA
DNA: TGTGCCAGTAGTCCCTGGGGGGCGAGCTACGAGCAGTACTTC
CDR3: CASSPWGASYEQYF

D: TRBD1
J: TRBJ1-2
V: TRBV5-1
length: 15
size: few
DNA: TGCGCCAGCAGCTTGTGGCTGGGGACAGAATATGGCTACACCTTC
CDR3: CASSLWLGTEYGYTF

D: TRBD2
J: TRBJ2-1
V: TRBV5-1
length: 14
size: once
DNA: TGCGCCAGCAGCTTGGTGAGCGGGAGCAAAGAGCAGTTCTTC
CDR3: CASSLVSGSKEQFF

D: NA
J: TRBJ2-1
V: TRBV18
length: 14
size: many
DNA: TGTGCCAGCTCACCACAGAAGGAAGGGGGTGAGCAGTTCTTC
CDR3: CASSPQKEGGEQFF

D: TRBD2
J: TRBJ2-7
V: TRBV6-5
length: 15
size: many
DNA: TGTGCCAGCAGTTACTCGTGGCTAGCGGGAGGCGAGCAGTACTTC
CDR3: CASSYSWLAGGEQYF

D: NA
J: TRBJ2-7
V: TRBV7-2
length: 16
size: few
DNA: TGTGCCAGCAGCTTAGCGGGGCGGGCTTCAACGTACGAGCAGTACTTC
CDR3: CASSLAGRASTYEQYF

D: NA
J: TRBJ2-4
V: TRBV24-1
length: 15
size: few
DNA: TGTGCCACCAGTGATCCCGCTAGCGCCAAAAACATTCAGTACTTC
CDR3: CATSDPASAKNIQYF

D: NA
J: TRBJ1-5
V: TRBV12-3/TRBV12-4
length: 14
size: NA
DNA: TGTGCCAGCAGTTTGAGTAGCTACAATCAGCCCCAGCATTTT
CDR3: CASSLSSYNQPQHF

D: NA
J: TRBJ2-2
V: TRBV12-3/TRBV12-4
length: 13
size: NA
DNA: TGTGCCAGCAGCTACAGTAGCTCCGGGGAGCTGTTTTTT
CDR3: CASSYSSSGELFF

D: NA
J: TRBJ2-7
V: TRBV7-3
length: 11
size: many
DNA: TGTGCCAGCAGGGAGGTCCGCGAGCAGTACTTC
CDR3: CASREVREQYF

D: TRBD1
J: TRBJ2-1
V: TRBV6-6
length: 15
size: NA
DNA: TGTGCCAGCAGTTACTACCCGACAGGGGTGAATGAGCAGTTCTTC
CDR3: CASSYYPTGVNEQFF

D: NA
J: TRBJ1-2
V: TRBV18
length: 15
size: NA
DNA: TGTGCCAGCTCACCAATAGCGTCAAACTCAAATGGCTACACCTTC
CDR3: CASSPIASNSNGYTF

D: TRBD1
J: TRBJ2-5
V: TRBV30
length: 14
size: NA
DNA: TGTGCCTGGCGAGGGGGCTCTGTAAGAGAGACCCAGTACTTC
CDR3: CAWRGGSVRETQYF

D: NA
J: TRBJ2-1
V: TRBV4-3
length: 13
size: few
DNA: TGCGCCAGCAGCCAAGGTTGGGCCAATGAGCAGTTCTTC
CDR3: CASSQGWANEQFF

D: TRBD2
J: TRBJ2-7
V: TRBV28
length: 15
size: many
DNA: TGTGCCAGCAGCTACCGGGGGGGGAGAGAGGACGAGCAGTACTTC
CDR3: CASSYRGGREDEQYF

D: TRBD2
J: TRBJ2-3
V: TRBV20-1
length: 16
size: many
DNA: TGCAGTGCTAGCCGGACTAGCGGGAGTGTAGGAGATACGCAGTATTTT
CDR3: CSASRTSGSVGDTQYF

D: NA
J: TRBJ1-6
V: TRBV3-1
length: 16
size: many
DNA: TGTGCCAGCAGCCGACGGGCTAGCTCCTATAATTCACCCCTCCACTTT
CDR3: CASSRRASSYNSPLHF

D: NA
J: TRBJ2-7
V: TRBV20-1
length: 14
size: many
DNA: TGCAGTGCTAGAGATGGACAGAAAATCTACGAGCAGTACTTC
CDR3: CSARDGQKIYEQYF

D: NA
J: TRBJ2-1
V: TRBV12-5
length: 15
size: many
DNA: TGTGCTAGTGGTTCGGGCGAGGATTCCAACAATGAGCAGTTCTTC
CDR3: CASGSGEDSNNEQFF

D: TRBD1
J: TRBJ1-3
V: TRBV5-1
length: 15
size: NA
DNA: TGCGCCAGCACCCGGGACAGGAGTTCTGGAAACACCATATATTTT
CDR3: CASTRDRSSGNTIYF

D: TRBD1
J: TRBJ2-7
V: TRBV27
length: 15
size: few
DNA: TGTGCCAGCAGTATCACAGGGACAGGAGCTTACGAGCAGTACTTC
CDR3: CASSITGTGAYEQYF

D: NA
J: TRBJ2-1
V: TRBV6-2/TRBV6-3
length: 14
size: few
DNA: TGTGCCAGCAGTTACGTTACTAGCTCGAATGAGCAGTTCTTC
CDR3: CASSYVTSSNEQFF

D: NA
J: TRBJ2-7
V: TRBV2
length: 12
size: many
DNA: TGTGCCAGCAGTGAGGACGATCACGAGCAGTACTTC
CDR3: CASSEDDHEQYF

D: NA
J: TRBJ1-5
V: TRBV12-3/TRBV12-4
length: 15
size: NA
DNA: TGTGCCAGCAGAGAGGGACCTAACCCCCATCAGCCCCAGCATTTT
CDR3: CASREGPNPHQPQHF

D: NA
J: TRBJ1-1
V: TRBV7-2
length: 13
size: many
DNA: TGTGCCAGCAGCGCTGGTCCGAACACTGAAGCTTTCTTT
CDR3: CASSAGPNTEAFF

D: NA
J: TRBJ2-6
V: TRBV7-9
length: 12
size: NA
DNA: TGTGCCAGCAGCGCCCGGGCCAACGTCCTGACTTTC
CDR3: CASSARANVLTF

D: NA
J: TRBJ1-2
V: TRBV4-2
length: 13
size: NA
DNA: TGTGCCAGCAGCCAAGGACAACAGATTGGCTACACCTTC
CDR3: CASSQGQQIGYTF

D: NA
J: TRBJ2-2
V: TRBV12-3/TRBV12-4
length: 12
size: many
DNA: TGTGCCAGCAGCTCGATAGCAGGGGAGCTGTTTTTT
CDR3: CASSSIAGELFF

D: TRBD2
J: TRBJ2-3
V: TRBV7-2
length: 17
size: once
DNA: TGTGCCAGCATCAAAGGGGTTCGTAGCGGGAGCACAGATACGCAGTATTTT
CDR3: CASIKGVRSGSTDTQYF

D: TRBD1
J: TRBJ2-7
V: TRBV5-1
length: 15
size: many
DNA: TGCGCCAGCAGCTTACTGGACAGGTCCTTTGGAGAGCAGTACTTC
CDR3: CASSLLDRSFGEQYF

D: TRBD2
J: TRBJ2-1
V: TRBV28
length: 13
size: NA
DNA: TGTGCCAGCACGGGGGGACTAGTGGGTGAGCAGTTCTTC
CDR3: CASTGGLVGEQFF

D: NA
J: TRBJ1-1
V: TRBV28
length: 14
size: many
DNA: TGTGCCAGCAGTTTGTCACGGATGAACACTGAAGCTTTCTTT
CDR3: CASSLSRMNTEAFF

D: NA
J: TRBJ1-4
V: TRBV20-1
length: 14
size: NA
DNA: TGCAGTGCCTTGGGGACCTCCCAGGGGGAAAAACTGTTTTTT
CDR3: CSALGTSQGEKLFF

D: NA
J: TRBJ2-5
V: TRBV5-6
length: 15
size: NA
DNA: TGTGCCAGCAGCTTGGAGGTCGGCTACCAAGAGACCCAGTACTTC
CDR3: CASSLEVGYQETQYF

D: NA
J: TRBJ1-5
V: TRBV28
length: 14
size: many
DNA: TGTGCCAGCAGCCTAGGAGGGCGGGATCAGCCCCAGCATTTT
CDR3: CASSLGGRDQPQHF

D: NA
J: TRBJ1-2
V: TRBV30
length: 15
size: many
DNA: TGTGCCTGGAGTGTACTCGGGATAGCTAACTATGGCTACACCTTC
CDR3: CAWSVLGIANYGYTF

D: NA
J: TRBJ1-6
V: TRBV6-5
length: 15
size: NA
DNA: TGTGCCAGCAGTTACTCGTCGGATTATAATTCACCCCTCCACTTT
CDR3: CASSYSSDYNSPLHF

D: NA
J: TRBJ2-5
V: TRBV2
length: 13
size: many
DNA: TGTGCCAGCGGCGCTGGCCAGCAAGAGACCCAGTACTTC
CDR3: CASGAGQQETQYF

D: NA
J: TRBJ2-1
V: TRBV5-1
length: 15
size: few
DNA: TGCGCCAGCAGCGAGACACCTTTCTCCTACAATGAGCAGTTCTTC
CDR3: CASSETPFSYNEQFF